A single sample is the source of the 5 T cell receptor beta chains below, sequenced in a study of shared T cell receptors in the human thymus (dated by TCRdb to the early 2020s). Library preparation was by the immunoSEQ multiplex PCR assay. Imported from immuneACCESS, the table was reduced by TCRdb to in-frame sequences with V and J called. These copies leave out some clones; in studies compared against another copy, an unresolved V gene accounts for under half, and the cause of the remainder is not known. A total of 500,000 to 550,000 clones appear in this sample, around 78% of them only once. About 0.014% of the sample rests with the top ten. Another study also made use of these data, one on human thymus T cells.

Sequencing used thymocytes. These receptors were taken from a boy younger than two with a congenital heart defect. Donor details come from another sample of the same person, matched by shared clones.

The chain joins TRBV27 to TRBJ2-4, with a possible D match to TRBD2 (6 bases). Germline CDR1 MNHEY, CDR2 SMNVEV (reference sequence). The CDR3 sequence is 18 residues long. V lost 5 bases and J lost 0, with 20 bases in between. The CDR3 nucleotides read TGTGCCAGCAGTCCCGGGATGGACAAGGGACTAGCCAAAAACATTCAGTACTTC. Protein sequence: CASSPGMDKGLAKNIQYF.

CDR3 bases: TGCAGCGTTGAAGCCCTGGGGCTAGCGGGAGCCTACTACGAGCAGTACTTC. This encodes CSVEALGLAGAYYEQYF. The chain carries TRBV29-1 and TRBJ2-7; 10 bases match TRBD2. The CDR3 totals 17 residues. The J segment lost 3 bases and the V segment lost 1 base, leaving 12 bases of the junction unmatched. Germline-derived CDR1 and CDR2 are SQVTM and ANQGSEA.

The rearrangement links TRBV7-8 to TRBJ1-5, with D tentatively TRBD1 (5 bases). The V gene lost 4 bases and the J gene lost 3 bases, with 13 bases spanning the gap. Germline V gene sequence: CDR1 SGHVS, CDR2 FQNEAQ. This CDR3 has 15 amino acids. In nucleotides, the CDR3 is TGTGCCAGCAGCTCGGTGACAGAGCCCAATCAGCCCCAGCATTTT. Encoded protein: CASSSVTEPNQPQHF.

This clone was detected a few times. V gene TRBV4-3 combines with J gene TRBJ2-1, with D possibly TRBD2 on 7 matching bases. CDR3 length equals 18 residues. Germline V gives CDR1 LGHNA, CDR2 YSLEER. V dropped 0 bases and J dropped 2 bases, with 17 bases sitting between them. As DNA, the CDR3 is TGCGCCAGCAGCCAAGAAGGGGGAGTGGGAGGGCCCTACAATGAGCAGTTCTTC. Residues: CASSQEGGVGGPYNEQFF.

This clone is a singleton in its sample. The chain combines TRBV29-1 with TRBJ2-3; no reliable D call. Germline CDR1 is SQVTM and CDR2 is ANQGSEA. The CDR3 covers 15 residues. V was shortened by 0 bases and J by 5 bases, with 15 bases between the two germline ends. The CDR3 here is CSVEDPLGLGDTQYF. The CDR3, as DNA: TGCAGCGTTGAAGATCCCCTCGGTCTCGGAGATACGCAGTATTTT.